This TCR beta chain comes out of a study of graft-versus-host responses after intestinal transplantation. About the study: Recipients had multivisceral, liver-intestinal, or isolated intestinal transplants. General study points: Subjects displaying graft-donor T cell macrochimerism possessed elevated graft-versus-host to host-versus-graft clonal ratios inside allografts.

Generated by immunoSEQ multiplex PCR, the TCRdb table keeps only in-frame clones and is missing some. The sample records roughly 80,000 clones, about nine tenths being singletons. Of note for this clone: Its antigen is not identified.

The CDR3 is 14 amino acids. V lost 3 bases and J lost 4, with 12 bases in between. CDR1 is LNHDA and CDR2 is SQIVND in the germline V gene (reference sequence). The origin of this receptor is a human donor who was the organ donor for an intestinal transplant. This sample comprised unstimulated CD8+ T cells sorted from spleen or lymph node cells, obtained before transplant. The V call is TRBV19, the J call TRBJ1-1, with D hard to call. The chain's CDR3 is CASSIIGEGTEAFF. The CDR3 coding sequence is TGTGCCAGTAGTATTATTGGGGAGGGCACTGAAGCTTTCTTT.